The rows below give T cell receptor beta chains drawn from one sample of a study of blood T cell repertoires in COVID-19. Method: immunoSEQ multiplex PCR; TCRdb's copy keeps in-frame clones and lacks some. Of about 170,000 clones in the sample, 65% to 85% were seen once. The source material was peripheral blood. The receptors come from a woman between 65 and 79 years old who had recovered from COVID-19. Both conserved end residues are part of each CDR3. The D gene is left open where the match is weak. Part of the rows lack a size; the others show once, few, many or a class for expanded clones.

D: TRBD2; J: TRBJ2-1; size: -; V: TRBV29-1; CDR3: CSVSGTSGRGRGEQFF; DNA: TGCAGCGTCTCCGGGACTAGCGGGAGGGGGAGGGGTGAGCAGTTCTTC
D: -; J: TRBJ1-1; size: -; V: TRBV5-1; CDR3: CASSAGNTEAFF; DNA: TGCGCCAGCAGCGCGGGGAACACTGAAGCTTTCTTT
D: TRBD2; J: TRBJ2-1; size: -; V: TRBV27; CDR3: CASSPLAGGGSWNEQFF; DNA: TGTGCCAGCAGTCCTTTAGCGGGAGGGGGGAGTTGGAATGAGCAGTTCTTC
D: -; J: TRBJ2-1; size: -; V: TRBV5-1; CDR3: CASSFWRGTNSYNEQFF; DNA: TGCGCCAGCAGCTTTTGGCGCGGGACCAACTCCTACAATGAGCAGTTCTTC
D: -; J: TRBJ1-3; size: -; V: TRBV6-5; CDR3: CASSQTSGNTIYF; DNA: TGTGCCAGCAGTCAGACTTCTGGAAACACCATATATTTT
D: -; J: TRBJ1-3; size: -; V: TRBV7-8; CDR3: CASSLVRGWGNTIYF; DNA: TGTGCCAGCAGCTTAGTCCGAGGGTGGGGAAACACCATATATTTT
D: -; J: TRBJ2-5; size: -; V: TRBV27; CDR3: CASSLQGGVETQYF; DNA: TGTGCCAGCAGTTTACAAGGGGGGGTGGAGACCCAGTACTTC
D: -; J: TRBJ1-1; size: -; V: TRBV3-1/TRBV3-2; CDR3: CASSLQGRDTEAFF; DNA: TGTGCCAGCAGCCTGCAGGGTCGGGACACTGAAGCTTTCTTT
D: -; J: TRBJ1-1; size: once; V: TRBV4-1; CDR3: CASGAGTEAFF; DNA: TGCGCCAGCGGCGCGGGGACTGAAGCTTTCTTT
D: -; J: TRBJ1-1; size: -; V: TRBV6-2/TRBV6-3; CDR3: CASSYRGNTEAFF; DNA: TGTGCCAGCAGTTACCGGGGGAACACTGAAGCTTTCTTT
D: -; J: TRBJ1-2; size: once; V: TRBV10-3; CDR3: CATASGTPNYGYTF; DNA: TGTGCCACCGCCTCCGGGACACCGAACTATGGCTACACCTTC
D: TRBD1; J: TRBJ1-3; size: -; V: TRBV3-1/TRBV3-2; CDR3: CASSQVQGGGNTIYF; DNA: TGTGCCAGCAGCCAGGTACAGGGGGGAGGAAACACCATATATTTT
D: -; J: TRBJ2-7; size: -; V: TRBV4-2; CDR3: CASSQVGGAYEQYF; DNA: TGTGCCAGCAGCCAAGTGGGGGGGGCGTACGAGCAGTACTTC
D: TRBD2; J: TRBJ2-1; size: -; V: TRBV7-3; CDR3: CASSRGGSYNEQFF; DNA: TGTGCCAGCAGCCGGGGGGGTTCCTACAATGAGCAGTTCTTC
D: TRBD2; J: TRBJ2-2; size: -; V: TRBV5-1; CDR3: CASSEPSGGNTGELFF; DNA: TGCGCCAGCAGCGAACCTAGCGGGGGGAACACCGGGGAGCTGTTTTTT
D: TRBD1; J: TRBJ2-1; size: -; V: TRBV24-1; CDR3: CATSDPKGAGADNEQFF; DNA: TGTGCCACCAGTGACCCGAAGGGGGCAGGAGCAGACAATGAGCAGTTCTTC
D: -; J: TRBJ2-5; size: -; V: TRBV5-6; CDR3: CASSLAPGVETQYF; DNA: TGTGCCAGCAGCTTGGCCCCAGGGGTAGAGACCCAGTACTTC
D: -; J: TRBJ2-1; size: once; V: TRBV5-6; CDR3: CASSLGYDSSYNEQFF; DNA: TGTGCCAGCAGCTTGGGGTACGACTCCTCCTACAATGAGCAGTTCTTC
D: -; J: TRBJ2-3; size: -; V: TRBV14; CDR3: CASSQWVRGDTQYF; DNA: TGTGCCAGCAGCCAGTGGGTGAGAGGAGATACGCAGTATTTT
D: TRBD1; J: TRBJ1-6; size: -; V: TRBV2; CDR3: CASRAGTGTLPLHF; DNA: TGTGCCAGCAGGGCCGGGACAGGAACCCTCCCCCTCCACTTT
D: -; J: TRBJ1-1; size: -; V: TRBV9; CDR3: CASSVAQVAVRDTEAFF; DNA: TGTGCCAGCAGCGTAGCACAGGTCGCCGTTCGAGACACTGAAGCTTTCTTT
D: TRBD1; J: TRBJ1-6; size: -; V: TRBV7-6; CDR3: CASSPGTGRNSPLHF; DNA: TGTGCCAGCAGCCCCGGGACAGGTCGTAATTCACCCCTCCACTTT
D: -; J: TRBJ1-5; size: -; V: TRBV5-1; CDR3: CASSPQGGMPPWPQHF; DNA: TGCGCCAGCAGCCCACAGGGAGGGATGCCCCCATGGCCCCAGCATTTT
D: -; J: TRBJ1-2; size: -; V: TRBV10-3; CDR3: CAISEDSYGYTF; DNA: TGTGCCATCAGTGAGGACAGCTATGGCTACACCTTC
D: TRBD2; J: TRBJ2-1; size: -; V: TRBV7-3; CDR3: CASSPKRESYNEQFF; DNA: TGTGCCAGCAGCCCTAAGCGGGAGTCTTACAATGAGCAGTTCTTC
D: TRBD1; J: TRBJ2-7; size: -; V: TRBV13; CDR3: CASSLEGQGHEQYF; DNA: TGTGCCAGCAGCTTAGAGGGACAGGGCCACGAGCAGTACTTC
D: TRBD1; J: TRBJ1-6; size: -; V: TRBV7-8; CDR3: CASSLSGTGDSPLHF; DNA: TGTGCCAGCAGCTTGTCCGGGACAGGGGACTCACCCCTCCACTTT
D: TRBD2; J: TRBJ2-5; size: -; V: TRBV5-1; CDR3: CASSRLVGGREETQYF; DNA: TGCGCCAGCAGCCGCCTTGTCGGGGGGAGGGAGGAGACCCAGTACTTC
D: TRBD1; J: TRBJ1-1; size: -; V: TRBV15; CDR3: CATSRVRGTGVNTEAFF; DNA: TGTGCCACCAGCAGAGTAAGGGGGACAGGAGTGAACACTGAAGCTTTCTTT